This T cell receptor (beta chain) was captured in a study of early T cells in non-severe SARS-CoV-2 infection. Across the study: Whole-blood bulk RNA, unsorted, was sequenced, and chains were unpaired. Overall study findings and caveats: VDJdb matches were skewed toward anti-spike CD8 T cell responses.

This clonotype showed up many times. The antigen is unknown. This CDR3 has 15 amino acids. V shed 4 bases and J 2 bases; nucleotides not matched to a gene: 7. The germline V gene has CDR1 SGHRS and CDR2 YFSETQ. Individual cDNA molecules received unique molecular identifiers. One entry per CDR3 protein, called by TCRdb with MiXCR from the 5' RACE reads. The table lists tens of thousands of distinct CDR3 sequences, less than 15% of them singletons, with roughly 15% in the top ten. The chain is built from TRBV5-1 and TRBJ2-3, with 7 bases matching TRBD1. The receptor comes from an adult who was a healthcare worker with PCR-confirmed SARS-CoV-2 infection or an uninfected control (not recorded which). Sequencing was done on a sample of whole blood. The CDR3 bases are TGCGCCAGCAGCAGTAAGGGACAGTACACAGATACGCAGTATTTT. Protein: CASSSKGQYTDTQYF.